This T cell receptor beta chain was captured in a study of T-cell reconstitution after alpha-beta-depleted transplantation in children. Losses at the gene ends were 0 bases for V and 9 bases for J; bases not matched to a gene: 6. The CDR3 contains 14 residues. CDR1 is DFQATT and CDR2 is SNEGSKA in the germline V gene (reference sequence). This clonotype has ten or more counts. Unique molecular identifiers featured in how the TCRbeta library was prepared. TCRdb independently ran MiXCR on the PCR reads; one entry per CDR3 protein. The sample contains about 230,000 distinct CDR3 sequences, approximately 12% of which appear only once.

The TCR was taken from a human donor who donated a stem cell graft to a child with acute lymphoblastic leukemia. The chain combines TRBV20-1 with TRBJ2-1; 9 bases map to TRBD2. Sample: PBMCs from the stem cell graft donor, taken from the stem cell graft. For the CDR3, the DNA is TGCAGTGCTAGAGATTTAGCGGGAGCCTCTGAGCAGTTCTTC. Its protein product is CSARDLAGASEQFF.